The present T cell receptor beta chain was sequenced within a study of regulatory and conventional T cells in RAG deficiency. Overall study results and limits: In Omenn syndrome, Treg and Tconv repertoires overlapped >75%. Sorted Omenn CD25-high CD127-low cells may not be bona fide Tregs.

Concerning this clone: Its antigen is unidentified.

Clones were read by immunoSEQ multiplex PCR, and TCRdb kept only the in-frame ones, dropping some. This table has 30,000 to 40,000 clones, approximately 91% appearing once. These records were also assigned to another study, of regulatory T cells. That work adds: The PCR used 52 TRBV and 13 TRBJ primers.

The sample taken for sequencing was CD8+ T cells sorted from blood. This clonotype was obtained from a human donor in good health.

The CDR3 bases are TGTGCCAGTAGCCGGACAGGGAGGTACGAGCAGTACTTC. Protein sequence: CASSRTGRYEQYF. V gene TRBV19 combines with J gene TRBJ2-7, with 8 bases fitting TRBD1. The CDR3 contains 13 residues. Germline V gene data show CDR1 as LNHDA and CDR2 as SQIVND (reference sequence). The ends lost 6 bases at V and 4 bases at J; junction bases unmatched: 5.